This paragraph reports one T cell receptor (beta chain). Its antigen is undetermined. The method was immunoSEQ multiplex PCR; TCRdb's version includes in-frame clones alone and lacks a portion of them. The sample holds over 85,000 clones; under 95% are singletons and the top ten take 0.46%. The CDR3 is made up of 12 amino acids. Germline values: CDR1 SGHTA, CDR2 FQGNSA. V was trimmed by 10 bases and J by 12 bases, leaving 19 bases between them. This sample was taken from a study of Tregs in tolerant kidney transplant recipients. Study background: Recipients received nonmyeloablative bone marrow transplants from related graft donors, with transient mixed chimerism.

Points from the study as a whole: For some patients, primers changed over time, blocking nucleotide-level comparison. Biological reproducibility was not directly addressed, but technical replication error appeared minimal. Few patients were studied, so findings need validation in larger groups.

The chain uses TRBV7-2 and TRBJ2-1; D perhaps matches TRBD1 (6 bases). The sample was CD4+ T cells from blood, taken before the transplant. This receptor was taken from a human donor who received a combined kidney and bone marrow transplant. CDR3 bases: TGTGCCACCTCGGAGAGCGTGGGGGCGCAGTTCTTC. It translates to CATSESVGAQFF. Supplemented by reference TRBV7-2 and TRBJ2-1, the full variable domain reads GAGVSQSPSNKVTEKGKDVELRCDPISGHTALYWYRQSLGQGLEFLIYFQGNSAPDKSGLPSDRFSAERTGGSVSTLTIQRTQQEDSAVYLCATSESVGAQFFGPGTRLTVL.